The 31 T cell receptor beta chains presented below share a single source sample, sequenced in a study of blood T cell repertoires in COVID-19. The repertoire was sequenced with immunoSEQ multiplex PCR; TCRdb's copy has only in-frame clones and lacks some. The sample holds tens of thousands of clones, around 93% seen once. Sequencing was performed on peripheral blood. The receptors were sampled from a human donor in a cohort sampled during active COVID-19.

The chain carries TRBV19 and TRBJ1-1, with 7 bases that match TRBD1. Germline assignment: CDR1 LNHDA and CDR2 SQIVND (reference sequence). Unmatched junction bases numbered 5, after V lost 6 bases and J lost 7 bases. The CDR3 consists of 12 residues. CDR3 protein: CASRGGEVEAFF. In DNA, the CDR3 is TGTGCCAGTAGAGGGGGCGAGGTTGAAGCTTTCTTT.

The chain uses TRBV11-2 and TRBJ1-2; D gene ambiguous. Per the germline V gene, CDR1 is SGHAT and CDR2 is FQNNGV. This CDR3 comprises 13 residues. V was cut by 8 bases and J by 0 bases, with 10 bases left in between. CDR3 bases: TGTGCCAGCGCGAGGGTTACTAACTATGGCTACACCTTC. Translation: CASARVTNYGYTF.

This chain joins TRBV24-1 and TRBJ2-5; 7 bases match TRBD1. V shed 3 bases, J shed 2 bases, and the junction held 8 bases outside the gene matches. This CDR3 has 16 residues. Germline CDR1 is KGHDR and CDR2 is SFDVKD. The CDR3 DNA follows: TGTGCCACCAGTGATGCGAACAAACAGGGGCAAGAGACCCAGTACTTC. Its translation is CATSDANKQGQETQYF.

V and J are TRBV10-2 and TRBJ2-1; D is unresolved. This CDR3 region has 16 residues. Germline CDR1 and CDR2: WSHSY and SAAADI. V was shortened by 3 bases and J by 8 bases, with 20 bases between the two germline ends. For the CDR3, the DNA is TGCGCCAGCAGTGAAAGCGAGGTGATAGTGGGTGATGAGCAGTTCTTC. Its translation is CASSESEVIVGDEQFF.

This chain connects TRBV5-1 to TRBJ1-1; 7 bases align to TRBD1. The germline CDR1 and CDR2 sequences are SGHRS and YFSETQ. The CDR3 is 14 amino acids. Trimming removed 4 bases from V and 5 bases from J; junction bases left unmatched: 8. The CDR3 DNA is TGCGCCAGCAGCGGAACAGGGGTTGGAACTGAAGCTTTCTTT. Its translation is CASSGTGVGTEAFF.

V usage is TRBV6-5 and J usage is TRBJ1-1; no firm D call. V was shortened by 11 bases and J by 1 base, with 8 bases between the two germline ends. The germline CDR1 and CDR2 sequences are MNHEY and SVGAGI. The length of the CDR3 is 11 residues. In nucleotides, the CDR3 is TGTGCCGGCGGGCAGAACACTGAAGCTTTCTTT. Translated: CAGGQNTEAFF.

V and J are TRBV5-5 and TRBJ1-5, with a tentative D call TRBD1 (6 bases). V lost 5 bases, J lost 2 bases, and 11 bases lay in between. This CDR3 contains 14 residues. The V gene's germline CDR1 is SGHKS and CDR2 YYEKEE (reference sequence). The CDR3: CASSSTGGNQPQHF. CDR3 bases: TGTGCCAGCAGTTCGACAGGAGGCAATCAGCCCCAGCATTTT. Combining the CDR3 with reference TRBV5-5 and TRBJ1-5 gives the whole variable domain DAGVTQSPTHLIKTRGQQVTLRCSPISGHKSVSWYQQVLGQGPQFIFQYYEKEERGRGNFPDRFSARQFPNYSSELNVNALLLGDSALYLCASSSTGGNQPQHFGDGTRLSIL.

The chain carries TRBV19 and TRBJ2-4; no firm D call. Trimming left V 0 bases short and J 6 bases short, with 6 bases between. Germline values: CDR1 LNHDA, CDR2 SQIVND (reference sequence). CDR3 size: 13 residues. Written as DNA, the CDR3 is TGTGCCAGTAGTATAGATCGAGGAAACATTCAGTACTTC. This codes for CASSIDRGNIQYF.

The rearrangement joins TRBV27 to TRBJ2-6, with a possible D match to TRBD1 (5 bases). The CDR3 length is 16 residues. Germline assignment: CDR1 MNHEY and CDR2 SMNVEV (reference sequence). Deletions cut 3 bases from V and 1 base from J, with 10 bases between. As DNA, the CDR3 is TGTGCCAGCAGTTTGATAGGGGCATCTGGGGCCAACGTCCTGACTTTC. Translated, it gives CASSLIGASGANVLTF.

The DNA of the CDR3 is TGCGCCAGCAGCCAAGATGGGAGGGGGGTGACGGAGACCCAGTACTTC. As protein: CASSQDGRGVTETQYF. This sequence joins TRBV4-3 and TRBJ2-5; weak D call: TRBD2 (7 bases). The CDR3 has 16 residues. The germline gives CDR1 LGHNA, CDR2 YSLEER. V was cut by 0 bases and J by 5 bases, with 16 bases left in between.

In its sample, this clone was seen a few times. The V and J genes are TRBV5-1 and TRBJ1-1, with a possible D match to TRBD1 (6 bases). CDR1 and CDR2 (germline): SGHRS, YFSETQ. Trimming removed 4 bases at V and 0 bases at J, with 10 bases between. The CDR3 has 14 residues. For the CDR3, the DNA is TGCGCCAGCAGCGGTACAGGGCTGAACACTGAAGCTTTCTTT. It yields the protein CASSGTGLNTEAFF.

The CDR3, as DNA: TGTGCCAGCAGTTTCTCGGGTGGGAACACTGAAGCTTTCTTT. This gives the protein CASSFSGGNTEAFF. The chain links TRBV28 to TRBJ1-1; D call uncertain. The V end was cut by 3 bases, the J end by 1 base, with 9 bases between. The CDR3 has 14 amino acids. Germline values: CDR1 MDHEN, CDR2 SYDVKM.

This chain links TRBV11-2 with TRBJ2-1; possible D gene TRBD2, 5 bases. This CDR3 is 14 amino acids long. V lost 0 bases and J 14 bases, leaving 17 bases between the germline ends. CDR1 SGHAT and CDR2 FQNNGV come from the germline V gene. CDR3 in amino acids: CASSLDPRGAAEFF. CDR3 sequence (DNA): TGTGCCAGCAGCTTAGATCCACGGGGAGCGGCAGAGTTCTTC.

The genes are TRBV14 and TRBJ1-2; the D gene is possibly TRBD1 (5 bases). Trimming shortened V by 1 base and J by 8 bases, and 8 bases separated the two germline ends. This CDR3 contains 12 residues. Germline CDR1 SGHDN, CDR2 FVKESK. The CDR3 nucleotides read TGTGCCAGCAGCCAAGCGGGGGTAGGCTACACCTTC. Translated, it gives CASSQAGVGYTF.

The rearrangement uses TRBV6-2 or TRBV6-3 and TRBJ2-7; 8 bases agree with TRBD1. With V trimmed by 3 bases and J by 13 bases, 8 bases remained unmatched. The germline V gene has CDR1 MNHEY and CDR2 SVGEGT. This CDR3 spans 12 amino acids. For the CDR3, the DNA is TGTGCCAGCAGTTATGGAACGGGACAGGTCTACGTC. It translates to CASSYGTGQVYV.

The chain uses TRBV5-1 and TRBJ1-2; possibly TRBD1 for D (5 bases). The CDR3 extends over 14 amino acids. The germline V gene encodes CDR1 SGHRS and CDR2 YFSETQ. Trimming left V 4 bases short and J 2 bases short, with 12 bases between. CDR3 loop: CASSRGTANYGYTF. For the CDR3, the DNA is TGCGCCAGCAGCCGGGGGACCGCCAACTATGGCTACACCTTC. Drawing the rest from reference TRBV5-1 and TRBJ1-2, the complete variable domain is KAGVTQTPRYLIKTRGQQVTLSCSPISGHRSVSWYQQTPGQGLQFLFEYFSETQRNKGNFPGRFSGRQFSNSRSEMNVSTLELGDSALYLCASSRGTANYGYTFGSGTRLTVV.

This chain joins TRBV27 and TRBJ1-2; tentatively, D is TRBD1 (5 bases). Germline CDR1 is MNHEY and CDR2 is SMNVEV (reference sequence). The CDR3 consists of 15 residues. V was trimmed by 3 bases and J by 8 bases, leaving 19 bases between them. The DNA of the CDR3 is TGTGCCAGCAGTTTCCTGGACACTCCCCGAGGAGGCTACACCTTC. It translates to CASSFLDTPRGGYTF.

This chain links TRBV19 with TRBJ1-1, with 7 bases fitting TRBD1. The trim removed 6 bases at V and 1 base at J, leaving 5 bases unmatched. This CDR3 region has 14 residues. Germline-derived CDR1 and CDR2 are LNHDA and SQIVND (reference sequence). The CDR3 DNA sequence: TGTGCCAGTAGAGTGACAGGGCCGAACACTGAAGCTTTCTTT. Translating it yields CASRVTGPNTEAFF. Filled out from reference TRBV19 and TRBJ1-1, the complete variable domain reads DGGITQSPKYLFRKEGQNVTLSCEQNLNHDAMYWYRQDPGQGLRLIYYSQIVNDFQKGDIAEGYSVSREKKESFPLTVTSAQKNPTAFYLCASRVTGPNTEAFFGQGTRLTVV.

This chain joins TRBV30 and TRBJ2-7, with a possible D match to TRBD1 (5 bases). The germline V and J ends were trimmed by 0 bases and 7 bases, with 10 bases remaining between them. The CDR3 runs to 12 residues. Looked up from germline, CDR1 is GTSNPN and CDR2 is SVGIG (reference sequence). DNA of the CDR3: TGTGCCTGGAGTGTAACAGGCCGGGAGCAGTACGTC. Encoded protein: CAWSVTGREQYV.

This clone appeared a few times. V gene TRBV25-1 combines with J gene TRBJ1-1; D is undetermined. The CDR3 length is 13 residues. CDR1 and CDR2 from the germline V gene are MGHDK and SYGVNS. V was pared by 6 bases and J by 0 bases, with 8 bases between. The CDR3 nucleotides read TGTGCCAGCAGGAGTTTAATGAACACTGAAGCTTTCTTT. Its protein is CASRSLMNTEAFF.

CDR3 sequence (DNA): TGTGCCAGCAGTTCCCTTGAAGCTTTCTTT. Amino acids: CASSSLEAFF. This chain joins TRBV6-6 and TRBJ1-1; no firm D call. Germline CDR1 is MNHNY and CDR2 is SVGAGI (reference sequence). V lost 4 bases to trimming and J lost 7 bases, with 4 bases between them. The CDR3 is 10 residues long.

V gene TRBV9 combines with J gene TRBJ2-3; 7 positions agree with TRBD2. The CDR3 runs 17 residues. CDR1 SGDLS and CDR2 YYNGEE come from the germline V gene. V lost 4 bases, J lost 6 bases, and 17 bases stayed unmatched. The CDR3 sequence: CASSPSFRSGEGDTQYF. In DNA form, the CDR3 reads TGTGCCAGCAGCCCCTCGTTTCGGTCGGGGGAGGGGGATACGCAGTATTTT.

The chain is built from TRBV28 and TRBJ2-1; no clear D. The CDR3 has 15 amino acids. Trimming shortened V by 8 bases and J by 0 bases, and 14 bases separated the two germline ends. Germline V gene data show CDR1 as MDHEN and CDR2 as SYDVKM. The CDR3 is CASHDSRSSYNEQFF. CDR3 nucleotide sequence: TGTGCCAGCCACGATTCCCGTAGCTCCTACAATGAGCAGTTCTTC.

The genes are TRBV18 and TRBJ1-1, with a possible D match to TRBD1 (5 bases). V was pared by 3 bases and J by 1 base, with 9 bases between. The CDR3 sequence is 14 residues long. Germline CDR1 reads KGHSH; CDR2 reads LQKENI. CDR3 residues: CASSPRQSNTEAFF. CDR3 DNA: TGTGCCAGCTCACCGAGACAGTCGAACACTGAAGCTTTCTTT. Using reference TRBV18 and TRBJ1-1 for the parts outside the CDR3, the full variable domain is NAGVMQNPRHLVRRRGQEARLRCSPMKGHSHVYWYRQLPEEGLKFMVYLQKENIIDESGMPKERFSAEFPKEGPSILRIQQVVRGDSAAYFCASSPRQSNTEAFFGQGTRLTVV.

The rearrangement links TRBV6-5 to TRBJ1-4; D possibly corresponds to TRBD1 (6 bases). The CDR3 has 14 residues. CDR1 and CDR2 from the germline V gene are MNHEY and SVGAGI. V shed 6 bases and J shed 7 bases, with 15 bases lying between them. In DNA form, the CDR3 reads TGTGCCAGCAGCGTACAGGGCCGAGCTGAAAAACTGTTTTTT. Protein sequence: CASSVQGRAEKLFF.

CDR3 in DNA: TGTGCCAGCAGCTCAGGACTAGTTATGAGCTCCTACAATGAGCAGTTCTTC. Translation gives CASSSGLVMSSYNEQFF. The gene calls are TRBV11-2 and TRBJ2-1, with 7 bases identical to TRBD2. Germline V CDR1 and CDR2: SGHAT, FQNNGV. V lost 4 bases, J lost 0 bases, and 9 bases stayed unmatched. This CDR3 is 17 amino acids long. The whole variable domain, remainder taken from reference TRBV11-2 and TRBJ2-1, is EAGVAQSPRYKIIEKRQSVAFWCNPISGHATLYWYQQILGQGPKLLIQFQNNGVVDDSQLPKDRFSAERLKGVDSTLKIQPAKLEDSAVYLCASSSGLVMSSYNEQFFGPGTRLTVL.

This clone was seen a handful of times. J is TRBJ2-7 and V is TRBV4-1, with D unresolved. V lost 0 bases and J 1 base, leaving 7 bases between the germline ends. Germline loops: CDR1 MGHRA, CDR2 YSYEKL. The CDR3 loop spans 14 amino acids. CDR3 sequence (DNA): TGCGCCAGCAGCCAAGATTCCTGTTCCTACGAGCAGTACGTC. Translation gives CASSQDSCSYEQYV.

This sequence joins TRBV28 and TRBJ2-6; the D is unclear. The V end lost 6 bases, the J end lost 6 bases, and 9 bases lay between the germline ends. The CDR3 runs 13 residues. Germline V gives CDR1 MDHEN, CDR2 SYDVKM. The CDR3 nucleotides are TGTGCCAGCAGGGAGCTGGTGGCCAACGTCCTGACTTTC. Its protein is CASRELVANVLTF. The full variable domain, with the rest looked up from reference TRBV28 and TRBJ2-6, is DVKVTQSSRYLVKRTGEKVFLECVQDMDHENMFWYRQDPGLGLRLIYFSYDVKMKEKGDIPEGYSVSREKKERFSLILESASTNQTSMYLCASRELVANVLTFGAGSRLTVL.

CDR3 nucleotides: TGTGCCAGCTCACCATTACAGATGATGAACACTGAAGCTTTCTTT. The encoded protein is CASSPLQMMNTEAFF. V usage is TRBV18 and J usage is TRBJ1-1, with no clear D. CDR3 size: 15 residues. Germline CDR1 and CDR2: KGHSH and LQKENI. V lost 2 bases, J lost 0 bases, and 10 bases lay in between.

The rearrangement joins TRBV7-2 to TRBJ1-5; 9 bases are a match to TRBD1. The CDR3 spans 17 residues. Germline V gene data show CDR1 as SGHTA and CDR2 as FQGNSA. The ends lost 4 bases at V and 7 bases at J; junction bases unmatched: 14. Here the CDR3 reads CASSWDAYRGPSQPQHF. CDR3 nucleotides: TGTGCCAGCAGCTGGGACGCCTACAGGGGGCCTTCACAGCCCCAGCATTTT.

The chain uses TRBV5-1 and TRBJ2-3; no clear D gene. V lost 1 base, J lost 2 bases, and 5 bases lay in between. Germline lookup yields CDR1 SGHRS and CDR2 YFSETQ. The CDR3 is 13 residues long. CDR3 amino acids: CASSLTHTDTQYF. The DNA for the CDR3 is TGCGCCAGCAGCTTGACACACACAGATACGCAGTATTTT.